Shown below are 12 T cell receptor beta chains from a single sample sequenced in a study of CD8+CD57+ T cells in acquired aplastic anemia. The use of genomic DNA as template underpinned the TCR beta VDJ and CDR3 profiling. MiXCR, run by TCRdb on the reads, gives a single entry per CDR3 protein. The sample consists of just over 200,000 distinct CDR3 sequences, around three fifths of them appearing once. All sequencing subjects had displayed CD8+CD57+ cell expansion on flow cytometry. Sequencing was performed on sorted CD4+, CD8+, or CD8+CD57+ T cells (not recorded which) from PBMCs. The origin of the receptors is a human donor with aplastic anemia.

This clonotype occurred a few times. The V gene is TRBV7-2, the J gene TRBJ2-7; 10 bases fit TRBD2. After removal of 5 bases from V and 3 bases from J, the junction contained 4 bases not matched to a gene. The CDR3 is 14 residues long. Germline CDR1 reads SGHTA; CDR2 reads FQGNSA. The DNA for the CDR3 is TGTGCCAGCAGCATCACTAGCGGGAACTACGAGCAGTACTTC. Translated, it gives CASSITSGNYEQYF.

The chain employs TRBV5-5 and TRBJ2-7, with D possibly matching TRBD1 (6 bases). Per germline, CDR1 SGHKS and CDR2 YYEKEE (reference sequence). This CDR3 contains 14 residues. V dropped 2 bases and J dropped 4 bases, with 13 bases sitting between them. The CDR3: CASSLTGQEYEQYF. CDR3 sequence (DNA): TGTGCCAGCAGCTTAACGGGACAAGAGTACGAGCAGTACTTC.

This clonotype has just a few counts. CDR3 DNA sequence: TGTGCCATCAGTGAGTCGACCAGGGGAGAGACCCAGTACTTC. It codes for CAISESTRGETQYF. This rearrangement joins TRBV10-3 to TRBJ2-5, with a tentative D call TRBD1 (6 bases). V lost 0 bases, J lost 4 bases, and 9 bases lay in between. Germline V gene lookup returns CDR1 ENHRY and CDR2 SYGVKD. There are 14 residues in the CDR3.

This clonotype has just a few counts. As DNA, the CDR3 is TGTGCCAGCGGCCGGACAGCAGCTAACTATGGCTACACCTTC. Encoded protein: CASGRTAANYGYTF. The chain recombines TRBV2 with TRBJ1-2, with a tentative D call TRBD1 (6 bases). V lost 8 bases and J 0 bases, leaving 13 bases between the germline ends. Germline V CDR1 and CDR2: SNHLY, FYNNEI. The CDR3 totals 14 residues.

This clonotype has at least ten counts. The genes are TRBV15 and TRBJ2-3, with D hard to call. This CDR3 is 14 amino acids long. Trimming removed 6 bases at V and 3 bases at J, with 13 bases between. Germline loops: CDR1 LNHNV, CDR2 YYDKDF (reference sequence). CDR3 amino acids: CATSWVSRTDTQYF. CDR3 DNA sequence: TGTGCCACCAGTTGGGTCTCTAGAACAGATACGCAGTATTTT.

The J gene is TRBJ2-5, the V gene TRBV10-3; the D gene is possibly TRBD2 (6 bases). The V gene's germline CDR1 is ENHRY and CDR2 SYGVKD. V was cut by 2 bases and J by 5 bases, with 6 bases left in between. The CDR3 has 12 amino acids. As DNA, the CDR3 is TGTGCCATCAGTGAGCGGGGGGAGACCCAGTACTTC. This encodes CAISERGETQYF.

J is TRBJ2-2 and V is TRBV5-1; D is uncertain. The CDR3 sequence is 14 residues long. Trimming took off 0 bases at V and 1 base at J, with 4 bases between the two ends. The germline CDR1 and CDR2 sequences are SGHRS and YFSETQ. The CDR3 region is CASSLAKNTGELFF. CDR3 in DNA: TGCGCCAGCAGCTTGGCCAAGAACACCGGGGAGCTGTTTTTT.

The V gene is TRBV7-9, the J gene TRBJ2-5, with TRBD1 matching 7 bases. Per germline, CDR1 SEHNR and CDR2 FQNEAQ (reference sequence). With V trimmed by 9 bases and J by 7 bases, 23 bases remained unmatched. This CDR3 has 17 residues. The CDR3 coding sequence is TGTGCCAGTAGTATCGGTTACTCGACAGGGCCTCTGGTGACCCAGTACTTC. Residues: CASSIGYSTGPLVTQYF.

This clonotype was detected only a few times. CDR3 DNA: TGCAGTGCTAGAGACGGGGCAGGCGGGGCCTCACCCCTCCACTTT. Its protein product is CSARDGAGGASPLHF. The gene calls are TRBV20-1 and TRBJ1-6; TRBD1 might be the D (5 bases). The CDR3 sequence is 15 residues long. Between the trimmed V and J ends, which lost 0 bases and 10 bases, there was a span of 16 bases. The germline CDR1 and CDR2 sequences are DFQATT and SNEGSKA (reference sequence).

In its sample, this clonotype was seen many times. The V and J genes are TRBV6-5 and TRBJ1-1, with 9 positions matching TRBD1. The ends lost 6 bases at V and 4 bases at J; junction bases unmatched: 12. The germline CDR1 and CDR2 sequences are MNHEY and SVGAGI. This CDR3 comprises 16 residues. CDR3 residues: CASRPTGTGFGTEAFF. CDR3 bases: TGTGCCAGCAGACCGACCGGGACAGGGTTTGGCACTGAAGCTTTCTTT.

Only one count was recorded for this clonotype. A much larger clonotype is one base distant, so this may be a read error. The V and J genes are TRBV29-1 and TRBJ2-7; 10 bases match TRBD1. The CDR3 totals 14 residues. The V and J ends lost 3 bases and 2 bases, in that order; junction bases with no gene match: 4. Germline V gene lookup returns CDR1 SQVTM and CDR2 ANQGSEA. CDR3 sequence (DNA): TGCAGCGTTGACGGACAGGGGGTAACCTACGAGCAGTACTTC. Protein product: CSVDGQGVTYEQYF.

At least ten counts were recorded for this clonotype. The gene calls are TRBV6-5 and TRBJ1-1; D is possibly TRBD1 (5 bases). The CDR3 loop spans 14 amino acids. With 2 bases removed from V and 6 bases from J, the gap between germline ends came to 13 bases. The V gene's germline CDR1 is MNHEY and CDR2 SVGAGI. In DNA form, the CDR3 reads TGTGCCAGCAGTTACCATCAGGGTTGGTCTGAAGCTTTCTTT. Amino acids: CASSYHQGWSEAFF.